This T cell receptor beta chain was sequenced in a study of shared clonotypes between healthy human individuals. Here immunoSEQ multiplex PCR was the method, and the copy in TCRdb shows in-frame clones only, minus some. The data contain 2 million to 2.5 million clones, approximately 94% of them singletons. Splitting of CD4+ cells produced CD45RA+ naive and CD45RA-negative memory subsets. V was trimmed by 0 bases and J by 1 base, leaving 10 bases between them. Germline values: CDR1 KGHSH, CDR2 LQKENI. This CDR3 comprises 15 residues. The sequence came from a man younger than 35 in good health. Sequencing was performed on naive CD4+ T cells sorted from blood. The subset was: CD45RA+ positively selected. The chain is built from TRBV18 and TRBJ2-7; possibly TRBD1 or TRBD2 for D (6 bases each). CDR3 coding DNA: TGTGCCAGCTCACCACCGCCGGGGGCGTCCTACGAGCAGTACTTC. Translating it yields CASSPPPGASYEQYF. Together with reference TRBV18 and TRBJ2-7, the CDR3 gives the full variable domain: NAGVMQNPRHLVRRRGQEARLRCSPMKGHSHVYWYRQLPEEGLKFMVYLQKENIIDESGMPKERFSAEFPKEGPSILRIQQVVRGDSAAYFCASSPPPGASYEQYFGPGTRLTVT.